This T cell receptor beta chain was sequenced for a study of T cells expressing NK-cell markers. 5'RACE template switching with UMIs produced the TCR beta cDNA. TCRdb derives one entry per CDR3 protein from the 5' RACE reads, leaving out DNA. The sample totals about 160,000 distinct CDR3 sequences. The specimen was blood T cells: a sorted CD56 or NKG2C T cell subset, CD4+ or CD8+ T cells, or bulk PBMC T cells (not recorded which). This sequence was found in a woman between 18 and 75 years old in good health.

CDR3 region: CASSFAEATQYF. The chain recombines TRBV7-8 with TRBJ2-5. CDR1 is SGHVS and CDR2 is FQNEAQ in the germline V gene. This CDR3 has 12 residues. Filled out from reference TRBV7-8 and TRBJ2-5, the complete variable domain reads GAGVSQSPRYKVAKRGQDVALRCDPISGHVSLFWYQQALGQGPEFLTYFQNEAQLDKSGLPSDRFFAERPEGSVSTLKIQRTQQEDSAVYLCASSFAEATQYFGPGTRLLVL.